This is a list of T cell receptor beta chains from one sample in a study of cytomegalovirus exposure and HLA in healthy donors. TCRdb keeps only in-frame clones here, not all; method: immunoSEQ multiplex PCR. The sample contains about 92,000 clones, under 85% of which appear only once. Input material: PBMCs. These receptors came from a man over 45 in good health and CMV-seropositive. Both conserved end residues are part of each CDR3. The order of the fields is clone size, V gene, J gene, D gene, CDR3 DNA, CDR3 protein. The D gene is left open where the match is weak. Only part of the rows carry a size: once, few, many, or a class if the clone is expanded.

size: NA; V: TRBV2; J: TRBJ2-6; D: NA; DNA: TGTGCCAGCAGTGCTACAAGGACTGCGGGAGGGGCCAACGTCCTGACTTTC; CDR3: CASSATRTAGGANVLTF
size: NA; V: TRBV6-5; J: TRBJ1-5; D: TRBD1; DNA: TGTGCCAGCAGGCGGGACAGGGGGACAAATCAGCCCCAGCATTTT; CDR3: CASRRDRGTNQPQHF
size: NA; V: TRBV5-5; J: TRBJ2-2; D: NA; DNA: TGTGCCAGCAGCTTGGAGAGGGAGGCCGGGGAGCTGTTTTTT; CDR3: CASSLEREAGELFF
size: NA; V: TRBV19; J: TRBJ2-7; D: NA; DNA: TGTGCCAGTAGTACCCACAGGGGAGGACCCTACGAGCAGTACTTC; CDR3: CASSTHRGGPYEQYF
size: few; V: TRBV18; J: TRBJ2-7; D: TRBD1; DNA: TGTGCCAGCTCACCTCAGGGACAGGGAAACGAGCAGTACTTC; CDR3: CASSPQGQGNEQYF
size: few; V: TRBV4-1; J: TRBJ1-1; D: NA; DNA: TGCGCCAGCAGCCAAGATGATATGGCGGGACGTGAAGCTTTCTTT; CDR3: CASSQDDMAGREAFF
size: NA; V: TRBV6-1; J: TRBJ2-7; D: NA; DNA: TGTGCCAGCAGTGGAGGGTTGGGCTACGAGCAGTACTTC; CDR3: CASSGGLGYEQYF
size: NA; V: TRBV5-6; J: TRBJ1-3; D: TRBD1; DNA: TGTGCCAGCAGCGAGTTTGGGACAGGGTGGAACACCATATATTTT; CDR3: CASSEFGTGWNTIYF
size: NA; V: TRBV2; J: TRBJ1-6; D: NA; DNA: TGTGCCAGCAGTCGTGACAGGACGAATTCACCCCTCCACTTT; CDR3: CASSRDRTNSPLHF
size: NA; V: TRBV28; J: TRBJ2-7; D: TRBD2; DNA: TGTGCCAGCACCCTTTACGGGGGGAGGGAGCAGTACTTC; CDR3: CASTLYGGREQYF
size: few; V: TRBV4-3; J: TRBJ2-7; D: NA; DNA: TGCGCCAGCAGCCTGGCCGGGACTGGCAACGAGCAGTACTTC; CDR3: CASSLAGTGNEQYF
size: once; V: TRBV7-9; J: TRBJ2-3; D: NA; DNA: TGTGCCAGCAGCTCACTCGGGACACTCGACCGTTATACGCAGTATTTT; CDR3: CASSSLGTLDRYTQYF
size: NA; V: TRBV29-1; J: TRBJ2-7; D: TRBD1; DNA: TGCAGCGTTGAGGGACAGGGGGCCTACGAGCAGTACTTC; CDR3: CSVEGQGAYEQYF
size: NA; V: TRBV19; J: TRBJ1-2; D: NA; DNA: TGTGCCAGTAGTATCGGTGGTCCAACTAACTATGGCTACACCTTC; CDR3: CASSIGGPTNYGYTF
size: NA; V: TRBV2; J: TRBJ2-7; D: TRBD1; DNA: TGTGCCAGCAGTGAAGTGCGGACAGGGACCGAGCAGTACTTC; CDR3: CASSEVRTGTEQYF
size: NA; V: TRBV12-5; J: TRBJ2-1; D: NA; DNA: TGTGCTAGTGGTTTGGTACTTGGGAGCTCCTACAATGAGCAGTTCTTC; CDR3: CASGLVLGSSYNEQFF
size: NA; V: TRBV27; J: TRBJ2-2; D: TRBD1; DNA: TGTGCCAGCAGTTTACGTGGACAGGAGACCGGGGAGCTGTTTTTT; CDR3: CASSLRGQETGELFF